The clone carrying this T cell receptor beta chain has more than one count but fewer than ten. The germline V and J ends were trimmed by 0 bases and 5 bases, with 13 bases remaining between them. CDR3 length equals 15 residues. The germline gives CDR1 LNHNV, CDR2 YYDKDF (reference sequence). The data were obtained in a study of T-cell memory formation after mild COVID-19. MiXCR, applied by TCRdb to the 5' RACE reads, yields one record per CDR3 protein. The top ten clones hold roughly 23% of a sample with about 270,000 distinct CDR3 sequences, about a sixth of them seen once. The specimen was PBMCs or a T cell subset sorted from them (not recorded which). The gene calls are TRBV15 and TRBJ2-5, with D possibly matching TRBD2 (5 bases). The receptor's source is a man aged 18 to 30 who had mild COVID-19 (a few samples of this study predate the infection). Cell type and time point are not known. DNA of the CDR3: TGTGCCACCAGCAGAGACTGGGGAGTTGTGGAGACCCAGTACTTC. This gives the protein CATSRDWGVVETQYF.